The clone carrying this T cell receptor (beta chain) has more than one count but fewer than ten. This specimen belongs to a study of cytotoxic CD8 clonotypes in ibrutinib-treated CLL. Study in general: The sample average was about 270,000 productive templates and 100,000 or so productive rearrangements.

V lost 4 bases and J lost 1, with 7 bases in between. This CDR3 spans 13 amino acids. Germline V CDR1 and CDR2: SQVTM, ANQGSEA. TCRdb's copy holds only in-frame clones and misses some; the assay was immunoSEQ multiplex PCR. This table holds hundreds of thousands of clones, 70% found once. This receptor was identified in a human donor with chronic lymphocytic leukemia. Sequenced material: PBMCs, taken after 24 months of ibrutinib treatment. The chain is built from TRBV29-1 and TRBJ2-2; tentatively, D is TRBD2 (6 bases). The DNA of the CDR3 is TGCAGCGTTGGGCGGGAGAACACCGGGGAGCTGTTTTTT. This sequence encodes CSVGRENTGELFF.